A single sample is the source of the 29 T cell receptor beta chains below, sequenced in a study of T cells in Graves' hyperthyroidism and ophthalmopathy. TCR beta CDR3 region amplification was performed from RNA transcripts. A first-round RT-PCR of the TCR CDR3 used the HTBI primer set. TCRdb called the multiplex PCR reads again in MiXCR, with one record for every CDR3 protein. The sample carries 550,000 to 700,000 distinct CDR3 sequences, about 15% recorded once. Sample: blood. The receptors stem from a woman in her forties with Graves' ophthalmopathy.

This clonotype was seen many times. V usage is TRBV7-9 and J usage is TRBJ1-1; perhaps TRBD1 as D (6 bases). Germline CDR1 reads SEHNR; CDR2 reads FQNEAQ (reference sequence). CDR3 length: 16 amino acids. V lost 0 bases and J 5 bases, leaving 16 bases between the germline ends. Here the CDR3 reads CASSLAGARLGTEAFF. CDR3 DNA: TGTGCCAGCAGCTTAGCGGGGGCGCGGCTAGGGACTGAAGCTTTCTTT.

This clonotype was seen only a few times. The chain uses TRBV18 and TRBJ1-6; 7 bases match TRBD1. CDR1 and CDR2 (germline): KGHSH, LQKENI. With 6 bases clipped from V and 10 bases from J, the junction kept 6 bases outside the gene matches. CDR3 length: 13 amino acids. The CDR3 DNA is TGTGCCAGCTCTCCGGGACAGTACTCACCCCTCCACTTT. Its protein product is CASSPGQYSPLHF.

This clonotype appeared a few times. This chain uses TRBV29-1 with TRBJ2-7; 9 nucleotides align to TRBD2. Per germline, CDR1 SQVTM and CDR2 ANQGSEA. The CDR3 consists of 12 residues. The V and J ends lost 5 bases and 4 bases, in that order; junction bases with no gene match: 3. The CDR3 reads CSVRREGYEQYF. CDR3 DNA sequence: TGCAGCGTTAGGCGGGAGGGGTACGAGCAGTACTTC.

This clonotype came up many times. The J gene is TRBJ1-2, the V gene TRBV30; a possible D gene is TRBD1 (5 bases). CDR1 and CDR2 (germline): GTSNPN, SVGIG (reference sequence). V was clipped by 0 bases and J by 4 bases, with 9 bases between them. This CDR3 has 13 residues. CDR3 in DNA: TGTGCCTGGAGTGTACAGGTGGCCTATGGCTACACCTTC. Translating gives CAWSVQVAYGYTF.

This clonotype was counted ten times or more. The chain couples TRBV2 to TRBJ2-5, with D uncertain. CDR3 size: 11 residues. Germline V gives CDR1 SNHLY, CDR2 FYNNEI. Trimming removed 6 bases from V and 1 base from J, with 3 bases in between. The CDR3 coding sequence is TGTGCCAGCAGATTCCAAGAGACCCAGTACTTC. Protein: CASRFQETQYF.

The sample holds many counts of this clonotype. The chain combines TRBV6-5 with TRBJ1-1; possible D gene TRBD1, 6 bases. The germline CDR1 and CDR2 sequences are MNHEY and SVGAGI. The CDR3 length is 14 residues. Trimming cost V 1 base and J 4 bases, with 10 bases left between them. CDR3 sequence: CASSYWGQGTEAFF. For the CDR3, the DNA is TGTGCCAGCAGTTACTGGGGGCAGGGCACTGAAGCTTTCTTT.

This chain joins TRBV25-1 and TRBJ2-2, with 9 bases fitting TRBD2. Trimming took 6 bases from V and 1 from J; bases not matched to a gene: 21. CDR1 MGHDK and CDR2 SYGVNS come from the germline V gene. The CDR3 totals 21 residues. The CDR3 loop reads CASRISFVAATSGGNTGELFF. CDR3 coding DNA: TGTGCCAGCAGAATTAGTTTCGTGGCCGCGACTAGCGGAGGGAACACCGGGGAGCTGTTTTTT.

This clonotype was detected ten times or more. Here the CDR3 reads CASSHRAGGGETQYF. The DNA of the CDR3 is TGTGCCAGCAGCCACCGAGCGGGTGGCGGAGAGACCCAGTACTTC. The chain couples TRBV7-2 to TRBJ2-5; tentative D call: TRBD2 (6 bases). With 5 bases removed from V and 4 bases from J, the gap between germline ends came to 17 bases. Germline CDR1 reads SGHTA; CDR2 reads FQGNSA. The CDR3 contains 15 residues. Variable domain in full (rest from reference TRBV7-2 and TRBJ2-5): GAGVSQSPSNKVTEKGKDVELRCDPISGHTALYWYRQSLGQGLEFLIYFQGNSAPDKSGLPSDRFSAERTGGSVSTLTIQRTQQEDSAVYLCASSHRAGGGETQYFGPGTRLLVL.

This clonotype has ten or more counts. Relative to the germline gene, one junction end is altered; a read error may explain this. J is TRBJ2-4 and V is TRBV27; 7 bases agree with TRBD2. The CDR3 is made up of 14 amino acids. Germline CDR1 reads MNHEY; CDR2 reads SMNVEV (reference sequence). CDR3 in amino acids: CASGDRLAQNIQYF. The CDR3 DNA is TGTGCCAGCGGGGATAGACTAGCCCAAAACATTCAGTACTTC.

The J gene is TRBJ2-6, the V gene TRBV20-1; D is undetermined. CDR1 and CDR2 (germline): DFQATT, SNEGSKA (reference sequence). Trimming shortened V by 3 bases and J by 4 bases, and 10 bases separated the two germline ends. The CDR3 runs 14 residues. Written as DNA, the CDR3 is TGCAGTGCTAGTGCCCTGGGGGGGGCCAACGTCCTGACTTTC. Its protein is CSASALGGANVLTF.

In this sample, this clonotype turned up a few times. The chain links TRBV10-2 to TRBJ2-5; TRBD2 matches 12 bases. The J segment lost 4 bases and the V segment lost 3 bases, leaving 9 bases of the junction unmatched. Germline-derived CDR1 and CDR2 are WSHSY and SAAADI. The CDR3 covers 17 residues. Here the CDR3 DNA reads TGCGCCAGCAGTGATCTTCTAGCGGGAGGGCCTCGAGAGACCCAGTACTTC. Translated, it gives CASSDLLAGGPRETQYF.

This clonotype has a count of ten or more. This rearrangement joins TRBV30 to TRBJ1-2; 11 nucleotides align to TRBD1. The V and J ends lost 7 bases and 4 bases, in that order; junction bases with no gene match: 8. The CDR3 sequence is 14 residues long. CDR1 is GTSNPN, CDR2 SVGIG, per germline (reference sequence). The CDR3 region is CAYLGQGATYGYTF. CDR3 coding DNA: TGTGCCTACCTCGGACAGGGGGCTACCTATGGCTACACCTTC.

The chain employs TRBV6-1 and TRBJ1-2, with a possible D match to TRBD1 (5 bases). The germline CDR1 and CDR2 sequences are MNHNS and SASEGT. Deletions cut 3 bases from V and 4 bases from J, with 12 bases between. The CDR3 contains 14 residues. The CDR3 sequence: CASSEGRATYGYTF. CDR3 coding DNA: TGTGCCAGCAGTGAGGGCAGGGCCACCTATGGCTACACCTTC.

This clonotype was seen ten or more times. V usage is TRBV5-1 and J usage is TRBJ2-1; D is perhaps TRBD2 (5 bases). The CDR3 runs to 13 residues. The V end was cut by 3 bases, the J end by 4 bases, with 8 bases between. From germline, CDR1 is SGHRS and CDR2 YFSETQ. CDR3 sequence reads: CASSSDSYNEQFF. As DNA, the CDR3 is TGCGCCAGCAGCTCGGACTCGTACAATGAGCAGTTCTTC.

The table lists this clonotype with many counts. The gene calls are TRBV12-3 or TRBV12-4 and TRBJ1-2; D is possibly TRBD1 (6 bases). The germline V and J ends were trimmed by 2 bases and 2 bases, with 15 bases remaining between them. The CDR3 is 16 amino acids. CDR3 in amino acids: CASSLIGQGHNYGYTF. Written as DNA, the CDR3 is TGTGCCAGCAGTTTAATCGGCCAGGGACACAACTATGGCTACACCTTC.

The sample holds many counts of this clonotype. CDR3 DNA sequence: TGTGCCTGCACACTTGGGGCTGAAGCTTTCTTT. The encoded protein is CACTLGAEAFF. This chain links TRBV30 with TRBJ1-1; D gene unclear. Germline V gene data show CDR1 as GTSNPN and CDR2 as SVGIG (reference sequence). V lost 6 bases, J lost 6 bases, and 11 bases lay in between. The CDR3 has 11 amino acids.

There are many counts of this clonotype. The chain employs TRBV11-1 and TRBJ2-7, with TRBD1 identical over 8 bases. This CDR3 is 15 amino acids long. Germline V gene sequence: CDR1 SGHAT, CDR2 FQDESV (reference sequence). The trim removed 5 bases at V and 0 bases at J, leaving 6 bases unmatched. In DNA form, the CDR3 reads TGTGCCAGCAGCCCGGACAGGGCCGGCTCCTACGAGCAGTACTTC. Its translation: CASSPDRAGSYEQYF.

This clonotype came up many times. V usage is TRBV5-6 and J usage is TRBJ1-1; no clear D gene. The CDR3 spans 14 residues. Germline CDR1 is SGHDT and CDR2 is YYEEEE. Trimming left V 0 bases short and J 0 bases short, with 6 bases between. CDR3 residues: CASSLGFMNTEAFF. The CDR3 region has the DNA TGTGCCAGCAGCTTGGGTTTCATGAACACTGAAGCTTTCTTT.

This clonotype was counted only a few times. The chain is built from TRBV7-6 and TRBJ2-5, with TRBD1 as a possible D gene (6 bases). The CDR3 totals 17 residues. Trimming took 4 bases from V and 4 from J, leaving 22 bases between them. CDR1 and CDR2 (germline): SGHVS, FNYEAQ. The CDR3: CASSSTRRQVQGETQYF. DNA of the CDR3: TGTGCCAGCAGCTCAACACGTCGACAGGTTCAGGGAGAGACCCAGTACTTC.

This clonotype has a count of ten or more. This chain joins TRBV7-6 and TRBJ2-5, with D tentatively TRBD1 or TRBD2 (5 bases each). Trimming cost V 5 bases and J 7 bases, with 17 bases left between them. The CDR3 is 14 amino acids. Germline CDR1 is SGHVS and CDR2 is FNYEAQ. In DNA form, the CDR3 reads TGTGCCAGCAGCCCCCTTGAGGGGAGTCTGACCCAGTACTTC. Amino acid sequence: CASSPLEGSLTQYF.

The CDR3 DNA reads TGTGCCAGCAGTTACTCGGGACGAGGGGGAGCTAACCAAGAGACCCAGTACTTC. Translation gives CASSYSGRGGANQETQYF. This chain connects TRBV6-5 to TRBJ2-5; D may be TRBD1 (6 bases). The CDR3 has 18 amino acids. Trimming removed 0 bases from V and 0 bases from J, with 17 bases in between. Germline lookup yields CDR1 MNHEY and CDR2 SVGAGI.

Here the CDR3 DNA reads TGTGCCAGCAGCGTAGGCTCTAGCGGGAGAACAGATACGCAGTATTTT. Protein: CASSVGSSGRTDTQYF. V and J are TRBV9 and TRBJ2-3, with TRBD2 identical over 10 bases. V was pared by 0 bases and J by 3 bases, with 4 bases of the junction left unmatched. Germline V gives CDR1 SGDLS, CDR2 YYNGEE. There are 16 residues in the CDR3. The full variable domain, with the rest looked up from reference TRBV9 and TRBJ2-3, is DSGVTQTPKHLITATGQRVTLRCSPRSGDLSVYWYQQSLDQGLQFLIQYYNGEERAKGNILERFSAQQFPDLHSELNLSSLELGDSALYFCASSVGSSGRTDTQYFGPGTRLTVL.

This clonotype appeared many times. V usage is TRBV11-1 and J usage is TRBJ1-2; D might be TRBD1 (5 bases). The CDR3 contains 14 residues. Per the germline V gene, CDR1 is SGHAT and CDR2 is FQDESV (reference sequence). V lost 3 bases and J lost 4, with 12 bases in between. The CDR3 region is CASSFGDSLYGYTF. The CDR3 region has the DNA TGTGCCAGCAGCTTCGGCGACAGTCTCTATGGCTACACCTTC.

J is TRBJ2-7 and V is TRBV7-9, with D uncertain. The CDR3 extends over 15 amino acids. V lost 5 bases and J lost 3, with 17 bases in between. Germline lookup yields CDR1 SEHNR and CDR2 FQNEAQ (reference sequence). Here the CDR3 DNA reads TGTGCCAGCAGCCATTCGGACGGACCAAACTACGAGCAGTACTTC. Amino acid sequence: CASSHSDGPNYEQYF.

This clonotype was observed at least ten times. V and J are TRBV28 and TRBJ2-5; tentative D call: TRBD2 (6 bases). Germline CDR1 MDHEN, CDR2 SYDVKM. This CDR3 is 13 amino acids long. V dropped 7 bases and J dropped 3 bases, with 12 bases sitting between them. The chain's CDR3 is CASTRREEETQYF. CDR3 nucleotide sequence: TGTGCCAGCACGCGAAGGGAGGAAGAGACCCAGTACTTC.

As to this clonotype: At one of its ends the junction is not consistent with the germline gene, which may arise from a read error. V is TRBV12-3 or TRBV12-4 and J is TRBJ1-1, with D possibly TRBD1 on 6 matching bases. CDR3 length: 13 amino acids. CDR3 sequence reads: CASSLEGGIEAFF. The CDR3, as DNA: TGTGCCAGCAGCTTAGAGGGGGGGATTGAAGCTTTCTTT.

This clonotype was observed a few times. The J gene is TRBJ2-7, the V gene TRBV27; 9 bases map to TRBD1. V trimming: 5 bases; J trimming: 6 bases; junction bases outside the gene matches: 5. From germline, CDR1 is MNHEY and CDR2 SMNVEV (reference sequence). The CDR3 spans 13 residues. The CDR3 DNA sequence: TGTGCCAGCAGTGCTAGACAGGGGGGCGAGCAGTACTTC. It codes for CASSARQGGEQYF.

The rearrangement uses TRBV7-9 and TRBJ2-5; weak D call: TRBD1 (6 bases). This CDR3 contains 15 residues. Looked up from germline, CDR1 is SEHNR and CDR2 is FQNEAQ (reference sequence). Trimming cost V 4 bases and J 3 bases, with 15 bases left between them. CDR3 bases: TGTGCCAGCAGCTCTCCTTCCGGGACAAAAGAGACCCAGTACTTC. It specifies CASSSPSGTKETQYF.

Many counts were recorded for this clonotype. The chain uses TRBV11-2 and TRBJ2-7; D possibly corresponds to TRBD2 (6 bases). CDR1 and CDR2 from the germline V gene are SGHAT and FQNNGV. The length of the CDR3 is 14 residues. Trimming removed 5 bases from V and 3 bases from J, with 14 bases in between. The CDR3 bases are TGTGCCAGCAGCGCATTGACTAGGCTCTACGAGCAGTACTTC. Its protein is CASSALTRLYEQYF.